The source of this TCR beta chain is a study of memory CD4+ T cells and cytomegalovirus serostatus. Study-level background: Of the healthy Belgian adults, under 10 were CMV seropositive and fewer than 30 seronegative.

Assay used: immunoSEQ multiplex PCR; TCRdb lists only in-frame clones, some missing. The data hold just under 95,000 clones, with around 80% observed a single time. General observations from the study: CMV serostatus prediction reached median AUC approximately 0.96, or 0.89 with US-trained model. Of 150 to 200 reported CMV TCRbeta sequences, roughly 67 were found in memory CD4+ repertoires.

The V segment lost 5 bases and the J segment 0 bases; nucleotides outside the gene matches: 7. CDR3 length equals 16 residues. Germline loops: CDR1 LNHDA, CDR2 SQIVND (reference sequence). Single viable CD3+CD4+CD8-CD45RO+ cells were sorted as the memory CD4+ T cells. Serostatus was set by detecting CMV pp150, pp28, p38, p52 IgG. This clone was detected a few times. What it recognizes is unknown. This sequence joins TRBV19 and TRBJ2-1; 7 nucleotides line up with TRBD1. This clonotype originated in an adult in good health and CMV-seropositive. The sequencing input was memory CD4+ T cells from blood. The CDR3 loop reads CASSFGTASSYNEQFF. CDR3 DNA sequence: TGTGCCAGTAGTTTCGGGACAGCCAGCTCCTACAATGAGCAGTTCTTC.